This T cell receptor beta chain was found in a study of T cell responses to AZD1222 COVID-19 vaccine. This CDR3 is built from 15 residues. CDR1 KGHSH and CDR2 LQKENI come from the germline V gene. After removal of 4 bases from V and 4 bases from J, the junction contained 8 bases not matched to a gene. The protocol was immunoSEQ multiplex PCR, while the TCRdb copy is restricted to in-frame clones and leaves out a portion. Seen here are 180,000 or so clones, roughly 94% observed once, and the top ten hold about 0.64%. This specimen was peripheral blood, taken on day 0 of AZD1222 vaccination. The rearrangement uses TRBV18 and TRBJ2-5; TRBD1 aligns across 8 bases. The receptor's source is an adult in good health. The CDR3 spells CASSHQGAEGETQYF. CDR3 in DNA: TGTGCCAGCTCACACCAGGGGGCCGAGGGAGAGACCCAGTACTTC.